One sample yielded the 27 T cell receptor beta chains listed below, sequenced in a study of OX40 agonist ivuxolimab in advanced cancers. TCRdb keeps only in-frame clones here, not all; method: immunoSEQ multiplex PCR. The sample lists roughly 90,000 clones, roughly 92% occurring once. Sequenced here: CD4+ or CD8+ T cells sorted from blood, sampled in a trial of the OX40 agonist ivuxolimab. These receptor sequences come from an adult with an advanced solid tumor such as melanoma, head and neck, liver or kidney cancer.

This chain connects TRBV7-8 to TRBJ2-7; 14 bases agree with TRBD2. Per germline, CDR1 SGHVS and CDR2 FQNEAQ. The V gene end was trimmed by 1 base and the J gene end by 2 bases; junction bases not matched to a gene: 1. CDR3 length: 16 amino acids. CDR3 sequence: CASSLVGLAGAYEQYF. DNA of the CDR3: TGTGCCAGCAGCTTAGTGGGACTAGCGGGGGCCTACGAGCAGTACTTC.

CDR3 DNA: TGTGCCAGTAGTATGGCCCTAGTATGGGGACAGAATGAAAAACTGTTTTTT. Translation gives CASSMALVWGQNEKLFF. V is TRBV19 and J is TRBJ1-4, with 7 nucleotides matching TRBD1. Looked up from germline, CDR1 is LNHDA and CDR2 is SQIVND (reference sequence). The CDR3 is 17 amino acids. Trimming took 3 bases from V and 5 from J; bases not matched to a gene: 12.

The rearrangement joins TRBV15 to TRBJ1-1; D possibly corresponds to TRBD1 (6 bases). Trimming cost V 5 bases and J 8 bases, with 12 bases left between them. Germline loops: CDR1 LNHNV, CDR2 YYDKDF (reference sequence). This CDR3 comprises 12 residues. CDR3 DNA: TGTGCCACCAGCGGGTCCGGACAGGAAGCTTTCTTT. It translates to CATSGSGQEAFF.

The genes are TRBV19 and TRBJ2-1; TRBD2 might be the D (5 bases). Germline lookup yields CDR1 LNHDA and CDR2 SQIVND (reference sequence). The CDR3 runs to 13 residues. Trimming stripped 4 bases from V and 9 bases from J, with 13 bases between. CDR3 nucleotides: TGTGCCAGTAGTAACTCGGAGGTGGGTGAGCAGTTCTTC. This gives the protein CASSNSEVGEQFF.

V usage is TRBV30 and J usage is TRBJ2-2, with D uncertain. CDR3 length: 14 amino acids. Per germline, CDR1 GTSNPN and CDR2 SVGIG (reference sequence). The germline V and J ends were trimmed by 0 bases and 2 bases, with 7 bases remaining between them. CDR3 residues: CAWSVVGNTGELFF. The CDR3 nucleotides are TGTGCCTGGAGTGTAGTGGGTAACACCGGGGAGCTGTTTTTT. The full variable domain, in which reference TRBV30 and TRBJ2-2 provide the parts outside the CDR3, is SQTIHQWPATLVQPVGSPLSLECTVEGTSNPNLYWYRQAAGRGLQLLFYSVGIGQISSEVPQNLSASRPQDRQFILSSKKLLLSDSGFYLCAWSVVGNTGELFFGEGSRLTVL.

The J gene is TRBJ2-5, the V gene TRBV5-1; D is perhaps TRBD2 (5 bases). The germline CDR1 and CDR2 sequences are SGHRS and YFSETQ. Trimming removed 6 bases from V and 4 bases from J, with 13 bases in between. The CDR3 sequence is 13 residues long. CDR3 DNA: TGCGCCAGCACCCTAGTGGGGAGAGAGACCCAGTACTTC. Translating gives CASTLVGRETQYF.

The chain has TRBV27 and TRBJ2-7; D uncertain. Germline loops: CDR1 MNHEY, CDR2 SMNVEV (reference sequence). This CDR3 spans 14 amino acids. V was cut by 4 bases and J by 3 bases, with 13 bases left in between. The CDR3 loop is CASSSRQSGYEQYF. CDR3 nucleotide sequence: TGTGCCAGCAGTTCCCGTCAGTCAGGCTACGAGCAGTACTTC.

The chain couples TRBV7-9 to TRBJ1-6, with TRBD1 identical over 11 bases. Losses at the gene ends were 5 bases for V and 7 bases for J; bases not matched to a gene: 4. CDR3 length: 15 residues. The germline V gene encodes CDR1 SEHNR and CDR2 FQNEAQ (reference sequence). In DNA, the CDR3 is TGTGCCAGCAGCCCGGACAGGGGGCAAAATTCACCCCTCCACTTT. Translated: CASSPDRGQNSPLHF.

This clone showed up just once. The chain recombines TRBV19 with TRBJ2-1; unclear D gene. The germline gives CDR1 LNHDA, CDR2 SQIVND (reference sequence). The length of the CDR3 is 11 residues. Trimming took off 5 bases at V and 10 bases at J, with 9 bases between the two ends. CDR3 loop: CASSFMGEQFF. For the CDR3, the DNA is TGTGCCAGTAGTTTTATGGGGGAGCAGTTCTTC. Full variable domain (rest looked up from reference TRBV19 and TRBJ2-1): DGGITQSPKYLFRKEGQNVTLSCEQNLNHDAMYWYRQDPGQGLRLIYYSQIVNDFQKGDIAEGYSVSREKKESFPLTVTSAQKNPTAFYLCASSFMGEQFFGPGTRLTVL.

This chain joins TRBV6-5 and TRBJ1-2; 7 positions agree with TRBD1. Germline CDR1 and CDR2: MNHEY and SVGAGI. The ends lost 6 bases at V and 6 bases at J; junction bases unmatched: 7. The CDR3 totals 13 residues. DNA for the CDR3: TGTGCCAGCAGCACAGGGGCGGGTAATGGCTACACCTTC. This sequence encodes CASSTGAGNGYTF.

The V call is TRBV21-1, the J call TRBJ2-1. TRBV21-1 is assigned pseudogene status. The CDR3 length is 18 residues. The CDR3 region is CASSKGAPRGGLVDEQFF. The DNA of the CDR3 is TGTGCCAGCAGCAAAGGGGCCCCGCGAGGTGGATTGGTTGATGAGCAGTTCTTC.

The rearrangement links TRBV11-2 to TRBJ1-3; 9 bases agree with TRBD1. Germline CDR1 SGHAT, CDR2 FQNNGV. This CDR3 has 19 amino acids. J gave up 0 bases and V 7 bases, and 16 bases lay outside the gene matches. As DNA, the CDR3 is TGTGCCAGCAAGGGGCGCGGACAGGGGCCACACACCTCTGGAAACACCATATATTTT. Residues: CASKGRGQGPHTSGNTIYF.

DNA for the CDR3: TGTGCCAGTAGGTTCAGGGGTGGGTACACTGAAGCTTTCTTT. Protein product: CASRFRGGYTEAFF. The chain combines TRBV19 with TRBJ1-1, with a tentative D call TRBD1 (6 bases). This CDR3 is 14 amino acids long. The germline CDR1 and CDR2 sequences are LNHDA and SQIVND (reference sequence). Trimming took 6 bases from V and 3 from J, leaving 14 bases between them.

This clone was seen a few times. The CDR3 loop reads CASSLVGGGQPQHF. Here the CDR3 DNA reads TGTGCCAGCAGCTTGGTGGGGGGGGGTCAGCCCCAGCATTTT. The chain has TRBV5-6 and TRBJ1-5; maybe TRBD1 (5 bases). The ends were cut back, 0 bases at V and 6 bases at J, with 10 bases in the middle. This CDR3 region has 14 residues. CDR1 and CDR2 from the germline V gene are SGHDT and YYEEEE.

The CDR3 DNA follows: TGTGCCAGCAGTTTAGTGGGGGGGTGGACAGATACGCAGTATTTT. It specifies CASSLVGGWTDTQYF. The chain links TRBV27 to TRBJ2-3; TRBD2 matches at 7 bases. Germline V gene data show CDR1 as MNHEY and CDR2 as SMNVEV (reference sequence). This CDR3 has 15 amino acids. V shed 2 bases, J shed 3 bases, and the junction held 5 bases outside the gene matches.

The chain is built from TRBV7-8 and TRBJ1-2, with D possibly TRBD1 on 6 matching bases. CDR3 length equals 12 residues. Germline loops: CDR1 SGHVS, CDR2 FQNEAQ. Trimming cost V 4 bases and J 8 bases, with 11 bases left between them. CDR3 nucleotides: TGTGCCAGCAGCTCACAGGGTGAGGGCTACACCTTC. This translates into CASSSQGEGYTF.

V is TRBV5-6 and J is TRBJ2-1; weak D call: TRBD1 (5 bases). The CDR3 sequence is 14 residues long. V lost 2 bases and J 5 bases, leaving 11 bases between the germline ends. In germline, CDR1 is SGHDT, CDR2 YYEEEE. CDR3 in DNA: TGTGCCAGCAGCTTTGGACAAGCCAACAATGAGCAGTTCTTC. The encoded protein is CASSFGQANNEQFF.

The chain uses TRBV29-1 and TRBJ1-2, with D uncertain. V was clipped by 5 bases and J by 4 bases, with 11 bases between them. The CDR3 contains 12 residues. Germline-derived CDR1 and CDR2 are SQVTM and ANQGSEA. The CDR3 bases are TGCAGCGTTCCCGACGGTTCCTATGGCTACACCTTC. The encoded protein is CSVPDGSYGYTF.

The genes are TRBV6-1 and TRBJ1-5; 9 bases line up with TRBD1. The CDR3 consists of 18 residues. The ends lost 0 bases at V and 5 bases at J; junction bases unmatched: 11. Germline loops: CDR1 MNHNS, CDR2 SASEGT. The CDR3 loop is CASSEARTGTGFYQPQHF. The DNA of the CDR3 is TGTGCCAGCAGTGAAGCAAGGACCGGGACAGGGTTTTATCAGCCCCAGCATTTT.

This sequence joins TRBV6-1 and TRBJ2-7, with a possible D match to TRBD1 (6 bases). Germline V gives CDR1 MNHNS, CDR2 SASEGT. V lost 5 bases to trimming and J lost 0 bases, with 8 bases between them. The CDR3 has 13 amino acids. CDR3 sequence: CASSPRGSYEQYF. In DNA form, the CDR3 reads TGTGCCAGCAGTCCCAGGGGCTCCTACGAGCAGTACTTC.

The genes are TRBV21-1 and TRBJ2-6. TRBV21-1 is shown as a pseudogene. The CDR3 loop spans 20 amino acids. Here the CDR3 DNA reads TGTGCCAGCAGCAAGCCCGAACCGGGACCAAAGGTTCCTGGGGCCAACGTCCTGACTTTC. Its protein is CASSKPEPGPKVPGANVLTF.

This chain joins TRBV27 and TRBJ2-1, with 8 bases identical to TRBD2. Germline V gene data show CDR1 as MNHEY and CDR2 as SMNVEV (reference sequence). V lost 3 bases and J lost 13; bases outside the gene matches: 11. The CDR3 runs 14 residues. The CDR3: CASSFVGGAWSQFF. The DNA for the CDR3 is TGTGCCAGCAGTTTCGTCGGGGGGGCCTGGTCACAGTTCTTC.

V and J are TRBV6-1 and TRBJ1-1; D gene unclear. Germline CDR1 MNHNS, CDR2 SASEGT. The germline V and J ends were trimmed by 6 bases and 2 bases, with 10 bases remaining between them. This CDR3 region has 13 residues. This chain's CDR3 is CASSEVINTEAFF. The CDR3 region has the DNA TGTGCCAGCAGCGAGGTGATAAACACTGAAGCTTTCTTT.

V is TRBV6-5 and J is TRBJ2-7; a possible D gene is TRBD1 (6 bases). Trimming cost V 5 bases and J 4 bases, with 9 bases left between them. CDR3 length: 12 amino acids. Germline CDR1 and CDR2: MNHEY and SVGAGI. The CDR3 nucleotides are TGTGCCAGCAGTGACAGGATGTACGAGCAGTACTTC. Its protein product is CASSDRMYEQYF.

The V call is TRBV7-8, the J call TRBJ2-2; the D is unclear. The V gene's germline CDR1 is SGHVS and CDR2 FQNEAQ. The V and J ends lost 1 base and 1 base respectively, with 10 bases between them. CDR3 length equals 16 residues. In DNA form, the CDR3 reads TGTGCCAGCAGCTTAGAGTCCGGTTGGAACACCGGGGAGCTGTTTTTT. This codes for CASSLESGWNTGELFF.

This chain uses TRBV6-5 with TRBJ1-1, with a possible D match to TRBD1 (5 bases). In germline, CDR1 is MNHEY, CDR2 SVGAGI. There are 13 residues in the CDR3. V lost 6 bases and J 1 base, leaving 9 bases between the germline ends. The CDR3 nucleotides read TGTGCCAGCAGCCTCAGGGAGAACACTGAAGCTTTCTTT. This sequence encodes CASSLRENTEAFF.

The rearrangement uses TRBV6-1 and TRBJ2-1; D gene ambiguous. Germline CDR1 MNHNS, CDR2 SASEGT. V lost 4 bases, J lost 12 bases, and 16 bases lay in between. The CDR3 extends over 13 amino acids. The CDR3 loop reads CASSGNEAYGQFF. The CDR3 nucleotides are TGTGCCAGCAGTGGAAACGAGGCGTACGGGCAGTTCTTC.